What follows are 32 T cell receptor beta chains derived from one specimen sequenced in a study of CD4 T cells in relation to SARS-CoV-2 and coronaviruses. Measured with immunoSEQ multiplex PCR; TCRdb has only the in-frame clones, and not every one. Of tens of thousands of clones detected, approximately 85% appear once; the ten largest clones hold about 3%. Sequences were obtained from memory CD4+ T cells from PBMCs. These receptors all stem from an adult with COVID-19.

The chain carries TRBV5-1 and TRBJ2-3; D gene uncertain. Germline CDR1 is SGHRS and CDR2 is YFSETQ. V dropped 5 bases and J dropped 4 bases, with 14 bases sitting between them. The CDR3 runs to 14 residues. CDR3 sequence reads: CASRLTYLADTQYF. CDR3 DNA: TGCGCCAGCAGGTTGACTTACCTCGCAGATACGCAGTATTTT. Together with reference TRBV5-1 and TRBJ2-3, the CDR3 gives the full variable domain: KAGVTQTPRYLIKTRGQQVTLSCSPISGHRSVSWYQQTPGQGLQFLFEYFSETQRNKGNFPGRFSGRQFSNSRSEMNVSTLELGDSALYLCASRLTYLADTQYFGPGTRLTVL.

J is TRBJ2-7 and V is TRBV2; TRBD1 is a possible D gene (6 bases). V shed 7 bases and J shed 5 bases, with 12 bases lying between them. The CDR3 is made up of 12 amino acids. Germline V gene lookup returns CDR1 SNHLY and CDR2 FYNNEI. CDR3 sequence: CASTRDINEQYF. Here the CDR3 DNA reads TGTGCCAGCACCAGGGACATTAACGAGCAGTACTTC.

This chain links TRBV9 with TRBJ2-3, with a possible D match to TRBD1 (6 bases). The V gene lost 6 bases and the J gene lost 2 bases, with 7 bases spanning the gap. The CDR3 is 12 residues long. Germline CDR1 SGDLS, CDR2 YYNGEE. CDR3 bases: TGTGCCAGCACAGGGGCCACAGATACGCAGTATTTT. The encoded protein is CASTGATDTQYF.

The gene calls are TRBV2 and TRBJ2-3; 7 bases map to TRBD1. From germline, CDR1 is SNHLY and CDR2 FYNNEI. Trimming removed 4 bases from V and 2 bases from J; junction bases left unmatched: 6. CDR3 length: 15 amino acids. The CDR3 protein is CASSAMTGYTDTQYF. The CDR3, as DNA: TGTGCCAGCAGTGCTATGACAGGGTACACAGATACGCAGTATTTT.

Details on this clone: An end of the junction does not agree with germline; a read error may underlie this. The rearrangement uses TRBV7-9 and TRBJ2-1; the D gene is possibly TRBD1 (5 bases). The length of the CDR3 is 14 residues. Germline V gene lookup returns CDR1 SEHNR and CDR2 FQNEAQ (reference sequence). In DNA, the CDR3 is TGTGCCAGCACCTTAGGCCAGGGCTACAATGAGCAGTTCTTC. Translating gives CASTLGQGYNEQFF.

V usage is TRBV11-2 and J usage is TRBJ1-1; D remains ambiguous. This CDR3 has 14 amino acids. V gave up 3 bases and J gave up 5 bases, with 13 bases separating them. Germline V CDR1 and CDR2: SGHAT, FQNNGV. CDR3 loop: CASSLAGDGTEAFF. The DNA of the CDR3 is TGTGCCAGCAGCTTGGCCGGGGATGGTACTGAAGCTTTCTTT. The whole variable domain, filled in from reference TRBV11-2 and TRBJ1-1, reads EAGVAQSPRYKIIEKRQSVAFWCNPISGHATLYWYQQILGQGPKLLIQFQNNGVVDDSQLPKDRFSAERLKGVDSTLKIQPAKLEDSAVYLCASSLAGDGTEAFFGQGTRLTVV.

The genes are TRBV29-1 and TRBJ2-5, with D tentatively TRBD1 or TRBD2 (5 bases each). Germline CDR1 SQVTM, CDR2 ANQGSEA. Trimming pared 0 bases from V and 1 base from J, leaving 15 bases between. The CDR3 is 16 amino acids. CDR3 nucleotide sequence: TGCAGCGTTGAAGAGGGGACGGTGGGGCCCCAAGAGACCCAGTACTTC. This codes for CSVEEGTVGPQETQYF.

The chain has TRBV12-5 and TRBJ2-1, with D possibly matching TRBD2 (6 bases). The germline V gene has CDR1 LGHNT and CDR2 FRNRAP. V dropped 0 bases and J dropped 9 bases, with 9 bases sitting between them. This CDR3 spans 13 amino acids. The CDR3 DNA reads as TGTGCTAGTGGTTTGGTAGGGCGGGGTGAGCAGTTCTTC. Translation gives CASGLVGRGEQFF.

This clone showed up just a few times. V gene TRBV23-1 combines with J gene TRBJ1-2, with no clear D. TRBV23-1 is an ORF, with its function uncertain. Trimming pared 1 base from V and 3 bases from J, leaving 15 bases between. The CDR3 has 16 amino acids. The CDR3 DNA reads TGCGCCAGCAGTCAATTCGGCCCCGGGGATGACTATGGCTACACCTTC. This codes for CASSQFGPGDDYGYTF.

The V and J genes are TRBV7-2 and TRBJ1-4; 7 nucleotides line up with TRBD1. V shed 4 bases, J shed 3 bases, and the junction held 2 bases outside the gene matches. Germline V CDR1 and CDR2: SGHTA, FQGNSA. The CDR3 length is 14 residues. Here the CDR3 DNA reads TGTGCCAGCAGCTCGGGACAGCCTAATGAAAAACTGTTTTTT. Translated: CASSSGQPNEKLFF.

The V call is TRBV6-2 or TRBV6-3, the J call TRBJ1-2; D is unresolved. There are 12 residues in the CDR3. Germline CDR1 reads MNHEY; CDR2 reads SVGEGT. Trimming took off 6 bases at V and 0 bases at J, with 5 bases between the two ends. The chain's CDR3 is CASSWTNYGYTF. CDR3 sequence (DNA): TGTGCCAGCAGCTGGACTAACTATGGCTACACCTTC.

CDR3 nucleotide sequence: TGTGCCAGCTCACAACAATTGAGCTCCTACAATGAGCAGTTCTTC. Encoded protein: CASSQQLSSYNEQFF. The chain combines TRBV18 with TRBJ2-1; unclear D gene. The CDR3 runs to 15 residues. Deletions cut 4 bases from V and 0 bases from J, with 10 bases between. Germline V gene lookup returns CDR1 KGHSH and CDR2 LQKENI.

In DNA, the CDR3 is TGTGCCATCGGGACTAGCGGGACCAATGAGCAGTTCTTC. Protein: CAIGTSGTNEQFF. This chain uses TRBV10-3 with TRBJ2-1; 13 bases map to TRBD2. V was clipped by 8 bases and J by 6 bases; unmatched bases: 1. The CDR3 has 13 amino acids. Germline V gene data show CDR1 as ENHRY and CDR2 as SYGVKD.

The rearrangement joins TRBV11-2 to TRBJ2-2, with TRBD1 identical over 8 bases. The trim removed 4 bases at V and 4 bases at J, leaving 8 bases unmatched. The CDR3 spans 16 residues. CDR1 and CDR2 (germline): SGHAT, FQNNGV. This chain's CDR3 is CASSSTRGRVTGELFF. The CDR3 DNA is TGTGCCAGCAGCTCTACCAGGGGGCGGGTCACCGGGGAGCTGTTTTTT.

The CDR3 protein is CASSFVSWTEYKRYGYTF. In DNA form, the CDR3 reads TGTGCCAGCAGCTTTGTCTCGTGGACCGAATACAAGAGATATGGCTACACCTTC. The J gene is TRBJ1-2, the V gene TRBV12-1. TRBV12-1 is an annotated pseudogene. This CDR3 contains 18 residues.

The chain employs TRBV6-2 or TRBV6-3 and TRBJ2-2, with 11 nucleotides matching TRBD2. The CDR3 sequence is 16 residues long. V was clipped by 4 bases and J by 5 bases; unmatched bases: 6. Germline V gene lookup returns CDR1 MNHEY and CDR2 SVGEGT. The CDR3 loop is CASSWGLAAGTGELFF. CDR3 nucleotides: TGTGCCAGCAGTTGGGGACTAGCGGCGGGGACCGGGGAGCTGTTTTTT.

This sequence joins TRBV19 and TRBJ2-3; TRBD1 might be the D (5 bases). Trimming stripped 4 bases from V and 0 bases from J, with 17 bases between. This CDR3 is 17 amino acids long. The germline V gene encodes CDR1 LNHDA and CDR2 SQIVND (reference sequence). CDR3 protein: CASSKGREPLSTDTQYF. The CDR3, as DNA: TGTGCCAGTAGTAAAGGCAGGGAACCACTTAGCACAGATACGCAGTATTTT.

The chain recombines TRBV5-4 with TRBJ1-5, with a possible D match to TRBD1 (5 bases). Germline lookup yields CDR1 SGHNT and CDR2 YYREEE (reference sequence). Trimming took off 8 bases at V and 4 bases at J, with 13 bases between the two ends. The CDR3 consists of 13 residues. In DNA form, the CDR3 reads TGTGCCAGTGGCCGGGACCTAAATCAGCCCCAGCATTTT. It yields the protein CASGRDLNQPQHF.

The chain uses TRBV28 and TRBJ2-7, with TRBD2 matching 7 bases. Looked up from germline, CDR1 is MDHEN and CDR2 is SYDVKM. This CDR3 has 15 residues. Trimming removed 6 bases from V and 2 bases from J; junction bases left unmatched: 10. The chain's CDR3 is CASRPSWAGAYEQYF. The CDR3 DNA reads TGTGCCAGCAGGCCCTCCTGGGCGGGGGCCTACGAGCAGTACTTC.

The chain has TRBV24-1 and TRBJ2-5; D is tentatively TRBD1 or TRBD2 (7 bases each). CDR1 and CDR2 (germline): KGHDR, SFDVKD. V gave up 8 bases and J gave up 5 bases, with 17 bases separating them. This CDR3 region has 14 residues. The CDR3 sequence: CATIGYQGGETQYF. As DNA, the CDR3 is TGTGCCACCATCGGCTATCAGGGGGGGGAGACCCAGTACTTC.

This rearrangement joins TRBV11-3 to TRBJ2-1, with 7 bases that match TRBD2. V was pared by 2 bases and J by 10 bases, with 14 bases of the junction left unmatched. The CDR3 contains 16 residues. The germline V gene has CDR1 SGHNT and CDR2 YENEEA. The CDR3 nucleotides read TGTGCCAGCAGCTTAAATTGGGGGGGGGAGTCTTTCGAGCAGTTCTTC. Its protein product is CASSLNWGGESFEQFF.

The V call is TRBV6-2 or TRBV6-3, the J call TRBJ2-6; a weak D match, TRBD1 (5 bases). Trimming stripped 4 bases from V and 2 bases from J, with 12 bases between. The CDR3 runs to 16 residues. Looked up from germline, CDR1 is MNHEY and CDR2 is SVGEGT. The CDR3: CASSWGGRAGANVLTF. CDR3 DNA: TGTGCCAGCAGTTGGGGTGGCAGGGCTGGGGCCAACGTCCTGACTTTC.

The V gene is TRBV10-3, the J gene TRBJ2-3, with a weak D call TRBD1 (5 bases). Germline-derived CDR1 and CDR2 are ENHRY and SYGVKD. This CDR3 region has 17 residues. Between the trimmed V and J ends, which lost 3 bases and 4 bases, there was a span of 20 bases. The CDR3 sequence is CAISDQRARVGADTQYF. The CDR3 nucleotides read TGTGCCATCAGTGACCAAAGGGCCAGGGTGGGCGCAGATACGCAGTATTTT.

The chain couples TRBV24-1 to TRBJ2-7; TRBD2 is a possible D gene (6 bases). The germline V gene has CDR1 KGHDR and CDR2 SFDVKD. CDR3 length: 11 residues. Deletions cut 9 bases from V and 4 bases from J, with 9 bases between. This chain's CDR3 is CATRRGYEQYF. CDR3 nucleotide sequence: TGTGCCACCCGGCGGGGTTACGAGCAGTACTTC.

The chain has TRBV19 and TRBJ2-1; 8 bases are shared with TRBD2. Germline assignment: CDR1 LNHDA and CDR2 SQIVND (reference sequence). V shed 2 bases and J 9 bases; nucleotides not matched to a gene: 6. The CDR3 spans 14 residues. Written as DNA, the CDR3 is TGTGCCAGTAGTATACGCGGGAGCGGGAGTGAGCAGTTCTTC. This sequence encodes CASSIRGSGSEQFF.

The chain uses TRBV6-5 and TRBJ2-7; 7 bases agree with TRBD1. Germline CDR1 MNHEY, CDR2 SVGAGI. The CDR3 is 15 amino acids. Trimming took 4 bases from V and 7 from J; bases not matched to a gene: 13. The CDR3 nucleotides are TGTGCCAGCAGTTCGCAGGGGGTAGGACCGGGGGAGCAGTACTTC. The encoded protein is CASSSQGVGPGEQYF.

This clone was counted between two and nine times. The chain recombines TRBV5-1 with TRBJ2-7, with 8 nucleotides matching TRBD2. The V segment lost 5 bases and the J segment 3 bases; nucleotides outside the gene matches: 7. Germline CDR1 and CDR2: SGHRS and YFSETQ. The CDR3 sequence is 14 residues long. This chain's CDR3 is CASRERELLYEQYF. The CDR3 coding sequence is TGCGCCAGCAGAGAGCGGGAGCTCCTCTACGAGCAGTACTTC.

CDR3 loop: CASSQDFETQYF. The CDR3 coding sequence is TGTGCCAGCAGCCAAGATTTCGAGACCCAGTACTTC. The chain is built from TRBV3-1 (or the pseudogene TRBV3-2) and TRBJ2-5, with no clear D. Per germline, CDR1 LGHDT and CDR2 YNNKEL (reference sequence). The CDR3 is made up of 12 amino acids. The ends were cut back, 0 bases at V and 5 bases at J, with 4 bases in the middle.

CDR3 nucleotides: TGCGCCAGCCACTCCAAGACAGGGGTAGGCACCGGGGAGCTGTTTTTT. Its translation is CASHSKTGVGTGELFF. This chain joins TRBV4-1 and TRBJ2-2; 8 nucleotides agree with TRBD1. CDR3 length equals 16 residues. V was clipped by 8 bases and J by 4 bases; unmatched bases: 12. Germline loops: CDR1 MGHRA, CDR2 YSYEKL.

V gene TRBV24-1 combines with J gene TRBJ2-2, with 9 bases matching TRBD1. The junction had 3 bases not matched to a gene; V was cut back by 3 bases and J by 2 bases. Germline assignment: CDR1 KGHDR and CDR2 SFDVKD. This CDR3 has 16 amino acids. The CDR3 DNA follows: TGTGCCACCAGTGATCGACAGGGGGTTAACACCGGGGAGCTGTTTTTT. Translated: CATSDRQGVNTGELFF.

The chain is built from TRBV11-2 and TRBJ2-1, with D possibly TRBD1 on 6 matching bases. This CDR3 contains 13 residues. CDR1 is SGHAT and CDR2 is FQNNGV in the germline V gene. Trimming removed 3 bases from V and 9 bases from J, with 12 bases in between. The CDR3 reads CASSLTSGVEQFF. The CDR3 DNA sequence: TGTGCCAGCAGCTTGACTTCAGGGGTTGAGCAGTTCTTC. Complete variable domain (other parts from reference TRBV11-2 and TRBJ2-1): EAGVAQSPRYKIIEKRQSVAFWCNPISGHATLYWYQQILGQGPKLLIQFQNNGVVDDSQLPKDRFSAERLKGVDSTLKIQPAKLEDSAVYLCASSLTSGVEQFFGPGTRLTVL.

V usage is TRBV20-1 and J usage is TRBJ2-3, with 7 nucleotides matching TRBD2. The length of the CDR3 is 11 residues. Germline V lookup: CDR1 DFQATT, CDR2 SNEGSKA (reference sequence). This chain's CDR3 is CGGDYRGTQYF. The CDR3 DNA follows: TGCGGGGGGGACTACCGTGGGACGCAGTATTTT.